A selection of T cell receptor beta chains follows, all from one sample in a study of T cell responses to AZD1222 COVID-19 vaccine. Libraries were prepared by immunoSEQ multiplex PCR; TCRdb keeps only in-frame clonotypes and omits some of them. This sample has under 150,000 clones, with about nine tenths found just once. Sequenced here: peripheral blood, sampled 28 days after the second AZD1222 dose. Receptor source: an adult who received the AZD1222 COVID-19 vaccine. Both conserved end residues are part of each CDR3. A D gene is named only where the DNA matches it firmly. Rows may omit the clone size; those that give it use once, few, many or a size class.

V	J	D	size	DNA	CDR3
TRBV5-1	TRBJ2-5	TRBD2	.	TGCGCCAGCAGCCGGAATAGCGGGAATCAAGAGACCCAGTACTTC	CASSRNSGNQETQYF
TRBV6-1	TRBJ1-1	.	.	TGTGCCAGCAGTGATAGGGTACTAAGCGCTGAAGCTTTCTTT	CASSDRVLSAEAFF
TRBV7-6	TRBJ2-1	.	.	TGTGCCAGCAGCTTAGGGGCCGGGACAACCTCCTACAATGAGCAGTTCTTC	CASSLGAGTTSYNEQFF
TRBV19	TRBJ1-4	TRBD1	.	TGTGCCAGTAGGGGGACAGAGTCAAATGAAAAACTGTTTTTT	CASRGTESNEKLFF
TRBV11-2	TRBJ1-6	.	once	TGTGCCAGCAGCTTAGCGCAGGGAAGGAATTCACCCCTCCACTTT	CASSLAQGRNSPLHF
TRBV7-9	TRBJ1-1	TRBD1	.	TGTGCCAGCAGCTTAGACAGGGGCCTCATGAACACTGAAGCTTTCTTT	CASSLDRGLMNTEAFF
TRBV6-5	TRBJ1-2	.	few	TGTGCCAGCGGGTTGGGACGCTCAGCTAACTATGGCTACACCTTC	CASGLGRSANYGYTF
TRBV19	TRBJ1-4	.	.	TGTGCCAGTAGCTACATACGGACAGCGATTAATGAAAAACTGTTTTTT	CASSYIRTAINEKLFF
TRBV29-1	TRBJ2-3	TRBD1	.	TGCAGCGTAGGGACAGGGGCAGATACGCAGTATTTT	CSVGTGADTQYF
TRBV11-2	TRBJ1-1	.	.	TGTGCCAGCAGCTTAGGTCCGAACACTGAAGCTTTCTTT	CASSLGPNTEAFF
TRBV19	TRBJ2-2	TRBD2	.	TGTGCCAGTAGTTCCCCCGCCGGGGGGGTCACCGGGGAGCTGTTTTTT	CASSSPAGGVTGELFF
TRBV19	TRBJ2-1	.	.	TGTGCCAGTAGTGTCACTAGCAGCTCCTACAATGAGCAGTTCTTC	CASSVTSSSYNEQFF
TRBV6-4	TRBJ2-5	TRBD2	.	TGTGCCAGCACTAGCGGGAGGGCCGGGGAGACCCAGTACTTC	CASTSGRAGETQYF